This T cell receptor beta chain was sequenced during a study of PD-L1 blockade in urothelial cancer. PCRs each included synthetic TCR analog templates spiked in. TCRdb keeps only in-frame clones here, not all; method: immunoSEQ multiplex PCR. The sample has tens of thousands of clones; 84% are singletons. V lost 5 bases and J lost 13, with 17 bases in between. The CDR3 length is 12 residues. Germline assignment: CDR1 SGHAT and CDR2 FQNNGV. The rearrangement links TRBV11-2 to TRBJ1-1, with D possibly matching TRBD1 (5 bases). The sequence came from a man between 70 and 80 years old with urothelial cancer. Material: PBMCs, obtained around atezolizumab (anti-PD-L1) treatment. CDR3 protein: CASSGTRAGGFF. The CDR3 DNA reads TGTGCCAGCAGCGGCACGAGGGCCGGGGGTTTCTTT.